This T cell receptor (beta chain) was captured by sequencing in a study of T cell responses to AZD1222 COVID-19 vaccine. The J segment lost 8 bases and the V segment lost 0 bases, leaving 12 bases of the junction unmatched. Germline CDR1 and CDR2: LGHNA and YNFKEQ. The CDR3 has 18 residues. Only in-frame clones appear in the TCRdb table, and some are missing; sequencing was by immunoSEQ multiplex PCR. The table shows under 95,000 clones, with 80% to 90% occurring only once. This TCR came from an adult who received the AZD1222 COVID-19 vaccine. The material was peripheral blood, obtained 28 days after the second AZD1222 dose. This chain connects TRBV4-2 to TRBJ2-1, with TRBD2 identical over 11 bases. The CDR3 coding sequence is TGTGCCAGCAGCCAAGAACTAGCGGGGGACCTACAACCGGATGAGCAGTTCTTC. It specifies CASSQELAGDLQPDEQFF.